A selection of T cell receptor beta chains follows, all from one sample in a study of blood T cell repertoires in COVID-19. Sequenced by immunoSEQ multiplex PCR; TCRdb stores in-frame clones only, minus some. This table has 180,000 or so clones, roughly 82% appearing once. Sequenced: PBMCs or T cells enriched from blood (not recorded which). The receptors stem from a man aged 50 or older who had recovered from COVID-19. Both conserved end residues are part of each CDR3. Fields, in order: V gene, D gene, J gene, clone size, CDR3 DNA, CDR3 protein. A D gene is named only where the DNA matches it firmly. Size tells how often a clone was seen (once, few, many) or the class of an expanded clone, and some rows leave it out.

V: TRBV5-1
D: NA
J: TRBJ2-7
size: few
DNA: TGCGCCAGCAGCCCGCGGACAGAAGGGGAGCAGTACTTC
CDR3: CASSPRTEGEQYF

V: TRBV2
D: TRBD1
J: TRBJ1-4
size: once
DNA: TGTGCCAGCATAGGACAGGTCAATGAAAAACTGTTTTTT
CDR3: CASIGQVNEKLFF

V: TRBV7-2
D: NA
J: TRBJ1-2
size: NA
DNA: TGTGCCAGCAGCCTAGCGCAGGGGGGCTACACCTTC
CDR3: CASSLAQGGYTF

V: TRBV1
D: NA
J: TRBJ2-7
size: NA
DNA: TGCACCAGCAGCCAATTGGCCTCTGAACCCTACGAGCAGTACTTC
CDR3: CTSSQLASEPYEQYF

V: TRBV18
D: NA
J: TRBJ2-3
size: few
DNA: TGTGCCAGCTCACAGTATCGGAGGAGCGGGCTAAGCACAGATACGCAGTATTTT
CDR3: CASSQYRRSGLSTDTQYF

V: TRBV15
D: NA
J: TRBJ1-4
size: NA
DNA: TGTGCCACCAGCAGTCCGGAGAGGGCTTCTGAGGAAAAACTGTTTTTT
CDR3: CATSSPERASEEKLFF

V: TRBV10-3
D: TRBD2
J: TRBJ2-7
size: NA
DNA: TGTGCCATCAAAAGAGGGGGGCTACAGGCTAGCGGGAGTGAAGAGCAGTACTTC
CDR3: CAIKRGGLQASGSEEQYF

V: TRBV9
D: NA
J: TRBJ2-2
size: NA
DNA: TGTGCCAGCAGCGTAGGGCCCGGAGGGGCGAACACCGGGGAGCTGTTTTTT
CDR3: CASSVGPGGANTGELFF

V: TRBV5-4
D: NA
J: TRBJ1-1
size: NA
DNA: TGTGCCAGCAGCTTGGGGGGGCGCGAGGAAGCTTTCTTT
CDR3: CASSLGGREEAFF

V: TRBV6-5
D: NA
J: TRBJ2-1
size: NA
DNA: TGTGCCAGCAGTTGGGCTAACAACAATGAGCAGTTCTTC
CDR3: CASSWANNNEQFF

V: TRBV6-5
D: TRBD2
J: TRBJ2-5
size: NA
DNA: TGTGCCAGCAGTTACCTCGGGGGGAAGGGAGTAGAGACCCAGTACTTC
CDR3: CASSYLGGKGVETQYF

V: TRBV5-1
D: TRBD1
J: TRBJ2-7
size: NA
DNA: TGCGCCAGCAGCTTGGCGAGGACAGGGGTCGTCTACGAGCAGTACTTC
CDR3: CASSLARTGVVYEQYF

V: TRBV5-1
D: TRBD1
J: TRBJ2-2
size: NA
DNA: TGCGCCAGCAGCTTCCCAACAGGGGAAGGTAACACCGGGGAGCTGTTTTTT
CDR3: CASSFPTGEGNTGELFF

V: TRBV5-4
D: TRBD1
J: TRBJ1-5
size: NA
DNA: TGTGCCAGCAGCCTACAGGGGGACCAGCCCCAGCATTTT
CDR3: CASSLQGDQPQHF

V: TRBV4-1
D: NA
J: TRBJ2-1
size: NA
DNA: TGCGCCAGCAGCCAAGCCTCGAGAGGGACTGGAGGGTTCTTC
CDR3: CASSQASRGTGGFF

V: TRBV7-2
D: NA
J: TRBJ1-2
size: NA
DNA: TGTGCCAGCAGGCCCGGGTTTGGATGGTATGGCTACACCTTC
CDR3: CASRPGFGWYGYTF

V: TRBV7-9
D: NA
J: TRBJ2-7
size: NA
DNA: TGTGCCAGCAGCCTCCCAGGGTCAGGCGAGCAGTACTTC
CDR3: CASSLPGSGEQYF

V: TRBV2
D: NA
J: TRBJ1-5
size: NA
DNA: TGTGCCAGCAGCAAGGGGGGGGGCGCGGGTCAGCCCCAGCATTTT
CDR3: CASSKGGGAGQPQHF

V: TRBV5-1
D: NA
J: TRBJ1-2
size: few
DNA: TGCGCCAGCAGCTTGGATGGCAGGGCCTCGTCGTCTAACTATGGCTACACCTTC
CDR3: CASSLDGRASSSNYGYTF

V: TRBV5-4
D: TRBD1
J: TRBJ2-7
size: NA
DNA: TGTGCCAGCAGCTTGGCTGGGACAGGGGGGAGCGAGCAGTACTTC
CDR3: CASSLAGTGGSEQYF

V: TRBV30
D: NA
J: TRBJ2-5
size: NA
DNA: TGTGCCTGGACGCTGGGAAACGGGAGAGAGACCCAGTACTTC
CDR3: CAWTLGNGRETQYF

V: TRBV7-9
D: NA
J: TRBJ1-4
size: NA
DNA: TGTGCCAGCAGCTTAGTGTCGATGAGCGAAAAACTGTTTTTT
CDR3: CASSLVSMSEKLFF

V: TRBV5-6
D: TRBD1
J: TRBJ1-2
size: NA
DNA: TGTGCCAGCAGCTTATACAAAATACGGACAGGGACGAACGGCTACACCTTC
CDR3: CASSLYKIRTGTNGYTF

V: TRBV10-3
D: TRBD1
J: TRBJ1-2
size: NA
DNA: TGTGCCATCAGTGAGACGGGGGGACAGGGGGCCACTAACTATGGCTACACCTTC
CDR3: CAISETGGQGATNYGYTF

V: TRBV9
D: TRBD2
J: TRBJ2-5
size: NA
DNA: TGTGCCAGCAGCCGGAGCGGGGGTCAAGAGACCCAGTACTTC
CDR3: CASSRSGGQETQYF

V: TRBV7-9
D: NA
J: TRBJ2-5
size: NA
DNA: TGTGCCAGCAGCTTCGGACAGCAAGAGACCCAGTACTTC
CDR3: CASSFGQQETQYF

V: TRBV7-2
D: TRBD2
J: TRBJ2-5
size: NA
DNA: TGTGCCAGCAGCTCATCTAGCGGGGGGGCCGACTCGCTAGAGACCCAGTACTTC
CDR3: CASSSSSGGADSLETQYF

V: TRBV30
D: TRBD1
J: TRBJ1-1
size: NA
DNA: TGTGCCTGGAGTTTGGGGAAACAGGGGGCGAAAAGGTGGGACACTGAAGCTTTCTTT
CDR3: CAWSLGKQGAKRWDTEAFF

V: TRBV28
D: NA
J: TRBJ1-1
size: NA
DNA: TGTGCCAGCAGTCTAGGATGGAACACTGAAGCTTTCTTT
CDR3: CASSLGWNTEAFF

V: TRBV6-1
D: TRBD1
J: TRBJ2-4
size: NA
DNA: TGTGCCAGCAGTGAGGCAGGGGGATCGGACATTCAGTACTTC
CDR3: CASSEAGGSDIQYF

V: TRBV28
D: TRBD2
J: TRBJ2-7
size: NA
DNA: TGTGCCAGCAGCCGAGGACTAGAGGCCCTCTACGAGCAGTACTTC
CDR3: CASSRGLEALYEQYF

V: TRBV5-1
D: TRBD1
J: TRBJ1-2
size: NA
DNA: TGCGCCAGCAGCTTGGGACAGGGTGTGGGAGGCTACACCTTC
CDR3: CASSLGQGVGGYTF

V: TRBV30
D: NA
J: TRBJ1-1
size: NA
DNA: TGTGCCTGGAGTGGAGGCCACACTGAAGCTTTCTTT
CDR3: CAWSGGHTEAFF

V: TRBV27
D: TRBD1
J: TRBJ1-6
size: NA
DNA: TGTGCCAGCGGCTTCTCGCGGGACAGCTATAATTCACCCCTCCACTTT
CDR3: CASGFSRDSYNSPLHF

V: TRBV5-1
D: NA
J: TRBJ2-5
size: NA
DNA: TGCGCCAGCAGCTTGTCGGGGGTAAAAGGAGAGACCCAGTACTTC
CDR3: CASSLSGVKGETQYF

V: TRBV3-1/TRBV3-2
D: NA
J: TRBJ1-5
size: NA
DNA: TGTGCCAGCAGCCTGCTGGGAGCGGATCAGCCCCAGCATTTT
CDR3: CASSLLGADQPQHF

V: TRBV4-1
D: TRBD1
J: TRBJ1-6
size: NA
DNA: TGCGCCAGCAGCTTGGCGGAGGGGGCGTCTAGGAATTCACCCCTCCACTTT
CDR3: CASSLAEGASRNSPLHF

V: TRBV6-5
D: NA
J: TRBJ2-4
size: NA
DNA: TGTGCCAGCAGAGACACTTCGCACATTCAGTACTTC
CDR3: CASRDTSHIQYF

V: TRBV2
D: NA
J: TRBJ2-1
size: NA
DNA: TGTGCCAGGGACACAGGGAGAACTGACTCCTACAATGAGCAGTTCTTC
CDR3: CARDTGRTDSYNEQFF

V: TRBV16
D: TRBD2
J: TRBJ2-1
size: NA
DNA: TGTGCCAGCAGCCAATCCCTAGCGGGAGGGGGACTTTACAATGAGCAGTTCTTC
CDR3: CASSQSLAGGGLYNEQFF

V: TRBV5-1
D: TRBD1
J: TRBJ2-2
size: NA
DNA: TGCGCCAGCAGCTTGGGACAGGGGGGCACCGGGGAGCTGTTTTTT
CDR3: CASSLGQGGTGELFF

V: TRBV3-1/TRBV3-2
D: TRBD2
J: TRBJ2-3
size: NA
DNA: TGTGCCAGCAGCCAATATACGGGAGGTACGGATACGCAGTATTTT
CDR3: CASSQYTGGTDTQYF

V: TRBV6-5
D: NA
J: TRBJ2-7
size: NA
DNA: TGTGCCAGCACCGGAGCCTACGAGCAGTACTTC
CDR3: CASTGAYEQYF

V: TRBV15
D: NA
J: TRBJ2-2
size: NA
DNA: TGTGCCACCAGCAGAGATCTCGCAGCGAACACCGGGGAGCTGTTTTTT
CDR3: CATSRDLAANTGELFF

V: TRBV5-1
D: TRBD1
J: TRBJ1-2
size: few
DNA: TGCGCCAGCAGCTTACAGGGGGCCTATGGCTACACCTTC
CDR3: CASSLQGAYGYTF

V: TRBV30
D: NA
J: TRBJ1-2
size: NA
DNA: TGTGCCTGGAGTCCGAGACTCAACTATGGCTACACCTTC
CDR3: CAWSPRLNYGYTF

V: TRBV7-6
D: TRBD2
J: TRBJ2-1
size: NA
DNA: TGTGCCAGCACCGAAACTAGCGGGAGGGACTACAATGAGCAGTTCTTC
CDR3: CASTETSGRDYNEQFF

V: TRBV5-6
D: TRBD2
J: TRBJ2-3
size: once
DNA: TGTGCCAGCAGCTTGAGCGGGAGGACTACAGATACGCAGTATTTT
CDR3: CASSLSGRTTDTQYF